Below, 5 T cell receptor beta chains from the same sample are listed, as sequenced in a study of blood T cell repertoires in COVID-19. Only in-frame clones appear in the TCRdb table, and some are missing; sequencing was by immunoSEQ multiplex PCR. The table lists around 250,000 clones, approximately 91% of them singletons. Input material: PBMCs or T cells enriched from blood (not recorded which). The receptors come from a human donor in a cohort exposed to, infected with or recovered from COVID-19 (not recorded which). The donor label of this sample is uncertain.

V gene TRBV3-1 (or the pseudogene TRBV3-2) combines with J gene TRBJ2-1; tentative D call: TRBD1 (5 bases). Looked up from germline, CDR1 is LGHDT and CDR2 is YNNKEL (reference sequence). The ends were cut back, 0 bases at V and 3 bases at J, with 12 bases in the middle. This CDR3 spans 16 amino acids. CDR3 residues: CASSQDLQDIYNEQFF. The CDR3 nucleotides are TGTGCCAGCAGCCAAGATCTACAGGACATCTACAATGAGCAGTTCTTC.

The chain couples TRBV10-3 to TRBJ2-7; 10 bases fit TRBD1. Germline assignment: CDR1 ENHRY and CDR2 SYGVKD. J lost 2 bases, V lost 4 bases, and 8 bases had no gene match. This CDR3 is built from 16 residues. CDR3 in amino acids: CAISGVRDRGPYEQYF. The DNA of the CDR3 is TGTGCCATCAGTGGGGTCCGGGACAGGGGACCCTACGAGCAGTACTTC.

Here the CDR3 DNA reads TGTGCCAGTAGTTGGCAGGGTGGCAACGATGAAAAACTGTTTTTT. It encodes CASSWQGGNDEKLFF. This rearrangement joins TRBV19 to TRBJ1-4; the D gene is possibly TRBD1 (5 bases). With 5 bases removed from V and 6 bases from J, the gap between germline ends came to 16 bases. The CDR3 covers 15 residues. From germline, CDR1 is LNHDA and CDR2 SQIVND (reference sequence).

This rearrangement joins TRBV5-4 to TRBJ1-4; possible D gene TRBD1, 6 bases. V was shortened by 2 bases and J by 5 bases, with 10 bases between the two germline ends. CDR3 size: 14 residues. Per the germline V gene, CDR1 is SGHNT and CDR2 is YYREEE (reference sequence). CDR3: CASSLQGQNEKLFF. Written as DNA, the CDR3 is TGTGCCAGCAGCTTACAGGGACAAAATGAAAAACTGTTTTTT.

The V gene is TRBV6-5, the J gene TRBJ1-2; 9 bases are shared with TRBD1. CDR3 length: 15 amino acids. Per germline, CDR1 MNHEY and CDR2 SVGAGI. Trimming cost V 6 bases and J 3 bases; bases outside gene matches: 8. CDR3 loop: CASRSPDRGHYGYTF. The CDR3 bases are TGTGCCAGCAGGTCGCCGGACAGGGGACACTATGGCTACACCTTC.